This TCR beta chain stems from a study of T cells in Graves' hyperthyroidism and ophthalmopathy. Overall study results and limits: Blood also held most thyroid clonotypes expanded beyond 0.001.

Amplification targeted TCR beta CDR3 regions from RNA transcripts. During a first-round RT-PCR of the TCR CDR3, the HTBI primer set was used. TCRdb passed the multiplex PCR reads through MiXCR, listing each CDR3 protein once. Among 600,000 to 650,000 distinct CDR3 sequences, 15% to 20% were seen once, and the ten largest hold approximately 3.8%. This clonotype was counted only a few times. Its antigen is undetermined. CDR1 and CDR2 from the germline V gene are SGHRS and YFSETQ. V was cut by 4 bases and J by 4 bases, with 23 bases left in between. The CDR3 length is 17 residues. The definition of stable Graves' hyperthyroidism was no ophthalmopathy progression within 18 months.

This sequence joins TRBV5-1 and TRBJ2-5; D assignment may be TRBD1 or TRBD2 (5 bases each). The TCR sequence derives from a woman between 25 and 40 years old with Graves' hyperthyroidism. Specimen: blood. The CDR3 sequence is CASSRLSGRAPGETQYF. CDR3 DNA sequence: TGCGCCAGCAGCCGCCTCTCGGGACGGGCGCCGGGAGAGACCCAGTACTTC.